A selection of T cell receptor beta chains follows, all from one sample in a study of blood T cell repertoires in COVID-19. Clones were sequenced by immunoSEQ multiplex PCR, and TCRdb holds only the in-frame ones, with some missing. The repertoire includes around 250,000 clones, around 83% of them detected once, and 3.4% sits in the top ten. Sample: peripheral blood. Receptors were obtained from a woman in her late teens or twenties with acute or convalescent COVID-19. The CDR3 runs from the conserved cysteine through the conserved F or W. A D gene is named only where the DNA matches it firmly. Expanded clones are given a class, and other clones once, few, many or no size at all.

D	V	size	J	DNA	CDR3
TRBD2	TRBV6-5	.	TRBJ2-1	TGTGCCAGCAGTTCCCTGACTAGCGGGCCTAACAATGAGCAGTTCTTC	CASSSLTSGPNNEQFF
TRBD1	TRBV5-1	.	TRBJ2-7	TGCGCCAGCAGCTGGGGACAGGGGACGGGCGAGCAGTACTTC	CASSWGQGTGEQYF
TRBD2	TRBV30	few	TRBJ2-7	TGTGCCTGGAGGGGAGGGACTAGCGCCTCCTACGAGCAGTACTTC	CAWRGGTSASYEQYF
TRBD1	TRBV6-5	.	TRBJ2-1	TGTGCCAGCAGTTACGGACAGGATTACAATGAGCAGTTCTTC	CASSYGQDYNEQFF
TRBD2	TRBV7-2	.	TRBJ2-1	TGTGCCAGCAGCCGTAGCGGGTTGACCTACAATGAGCAGTTCTTC	CASSRSGLTYNEQFF
TRBD2	TRBV5-1	.	TRBJ2-7	TGCGCCAGCAGCTTGGCGGGGGGGAGCTACGAGCAGTACTTC	CASSLAGGSYEQYF
.	TRBV12-3/TRBV12-4	.	TRBJ1-1	TGTGCCAGCAGTCGACAGGATAACACTGAAGCTTTCTTT	CASSRQDNTEAFF
TRBD1	TRBV30	.	TRBJ1-4	TGTGCCTGGAGTAGGCAGGGGGCACGGGAAAAACTGTTTTTT	CAWSRQGAREKLFF
.	TRBV29-1	.	TRBJ1-3	TGCAGCGTTGCCAGGGGAAACACCATATATTTT	CSVARGNTIYF
TRBD2	TRBV12-5	.	TRBJ2-1	TGTGCTAGTGGTTTGGTACGGGCTAGCGGGAGGGATGAGCAGTTCTTC	CASGLVRASGRDEQFF
.	TRBV2	once	TRBJ2-5	TGTGCCACCAGCCCTAGGCAGACCCAGTACTTC	CATSPRQTQYF
TRBD1	TRBV23-1	few	TRBJ1-1	TGCGCCAGCAGTCAAAGACAGGGAGCTTTCTTT	CASSQRQGAFF
.	TRBV30	.	TRBJ1-1	TGTGCCTGGAACACAGGCTACACTGAAGCTTTCTTT	CAWNTGYTEAFF
.	TRBV30	.	TRBJ2-1	TGTGCCTGGACAGGGTTTGAGGATGAGCAGTTCTTC	CAWTGFEDEQFF
.	TRBV7-9	.	TRBJ1-2	TGTGCCAGCAGCTTCCATGGACAAAGGGGCAGGTCTGGCTACACCTTC	CASSFHGQRGRSGYTF
.	TRBV28	.	TRBJ2-3	TGTGCCAGCAGTTTATACAGGGCAGATACGCAGTATTTT	CASSLYRADTQYF
.	TRBV30	.	TRBJ1-2	TGTGCCTGGAGTGGGAGGGGCTATGGCTACACCTTC	CAWSGRGYGYTF
TRBD1	TRBV19	few	TRBJ1-5	TGTGCCAGTAGCCATCAGGGGGAGAATCAGCCCCAGCATTTT	CASSHQGENQPQHF
TRBD1	TRBV25-1	.	TRBJ1-4	TGTGCCAGCAGTGACTTGTGGACAGGGGGGCTGTTTTTT	CASSDLWTGGLFF
.	TRBV7-2	once	TRBJ2-7	TGTGCCAGCAGCTTCTCTGAGGGGGCCTACGAGCAGTACTTC	CASSFSEGAYEQYF
TRBD2	TRBV9	.	TRBJ2-2	TGTGCCAGCAGCGTAACGGGAGGGATTAGCACCGGGGAGCTGTTTTTT	CASSVTGGISTGELFF